Below are 20 T cell receptor beta chains sequenced from a single sample in a study of shared clonotypes between healthy human individuals. Clones were read by immunoSEQ multiplex PCR, and TCRdb kept only the in-frame ones, dropping some. The data show about 2 million clones, 85% to 95% seen once. In the naive CD8 group, cells lacked CD45RO and were positively selected for CCR7, so terminally differentiated effector memory CD45RA+ cells were left out. What was sequenced was naive CD8+ T cells sorted from blood. These receptors were obtained from a man aged 18 to 35 in good health.

This chain joins TRBV5-6 and TRBJ2-7; D remains ambiguous. The germline V gene has CDR1 SGHDT and CDR2 YYEEEE. The CDR3 consists of 11 residues. V shed 8 bases and J shed 6 bases, with 12 bases lying between them. The CDR3 DNA is TGTGCCAGTTCGAGTGGCCGCGAGCAGTACTTC. It is translated as CASSSGREQYF.

The chain has TRBV27 and TRBJ2-3; D unresolved. Germline CDR1 reads MNHEY; CDR2 reads SMNVEV (reference sequence). Trimming removed 4 bases at V and 0 bases at J, with 8 bases between. CDR3 size: 14 residues. The CDR3 is CASSSYPSTDTQYF. DNA of the CDR3: TGTGCCAGCAGTTCTTACCCTAGCACAGATACGCAGTATTTT.

The V and J genes are TRBV15 and TRBJ2-6, with TRBD2 identical over 13 bases. CDR3 size: 18 residues. Germline CDR1 reads LNHNV; CDR2 reads YYDKDF (reference sequence). The trim removed 11 bases at V and 0 bases at J, leaving 10 bases unmatched. The CDR3 DNA sequence: TGTGCCTCCGGGACTAGCGGGGACTCCTTCTCTGGGGCCAACGTCCTGACTTTC. Its translation is CASGTSGDSFSGANVLTF.

The chain carries TRBV28 and TRBJ2-7; D gene uncertain. Per the germline V gene, CDR1 is MDHEN and CDR2 is SYDVKM. This CDR3 spans 14 amino acids. V lost 3 bases and J 3 bases, leaving 12 bases between the germline ends. CDR3 residues: CASSFPASHYEQYF. CDR3 bases: TGTGCCAGCAGTTTCCCGGCCAGCCACTACGAGCAGTACTTC.

The chain couples TRBV6-5 to TRBJ1-1; TRBD1 is a possible D gene (5 bases). Trimming shortened V by 2 bases and J by 4 bases, and 11 bases separated the two germline ends. The CDR3 has 14 amino acids. Germline-derived CDR1 and CDR2 are MNHEY and SVGAGI. The CDR3 nucleotides read TGTGCCAGCAGTTACACAGGATCAGGCACTGAAGCTTTCTTT. Its translation is CASSYTGSGTEAFF.

The V call is TRBV13, the J call TRBJ2-6; 8 nucleotides agree with TRBD1. The CDR3 is 20 residues long. Per germline, CDR1 PRHDT and CDR2 FYEKMQ (reference sequence). With 5 bases clipped from V and 0 bases from J, the junction kept 15 bases outside the gene matches. Here the CDR3 reads CASSDRYPDRADSGANVLTF. CDR3 nucleotides: TGTGCCAGCAGCGATAGATACCCGGACAGGGCCGACTCTGGGGCCAACGTCCTGACTTTC.

The chain recombines TRBV7-9 with TRBJ1-6; D is ambiguous. V was shortened by 4 bases and J by 0 bases, with 7 bases between the two germline ends. CDR3 length: 15 residues. Per germline, CDR1 SEHNR and CDR2 FQNEAQ (reference sequence). CDR3 protein: CASSSSNSYNSPLHF. The CDR3 DNA reads TGTGCCAGCAGCTCCTCTAACTCCTATAATTCACCCCTCCACTTT.

V usage is TRBV9 and J usage is TRBJ2-1; 7 bases are shared with TRBD2. The CDR3 has 14 residues. The V gene's germline CDR1 is SGDLS and CDR2 YYNGEE. The junction had 6 bases not matched to a gene; V was cut back by 4 bases and J by 5 bases. CDR3 in amino acids: CASSLGLPHNEQFF. CDR3 nucleotides: TGTGCCAGCAGCCTGGGACTACCCCACAATGAGCAGTTCTTC.

This clone appeared a single time. The V call is TRBV27, the J call TRBJ2-7; D possibly uses TRBD1 or TRBD2 (5 bases each). This CDR3 comprises 14 residues. Germline CDR1 is MNHEY and CDR2 is SMNVEV (reference sequence). V lost 5 bases, J lost 4 bases, and 15 bases lay in between. CDR3 in amino acids: CASSPGTLQYEQYF. CDR3 nucleotides: TGTGCCAGCAGTCCCGGGACCTTACAATACGAGCAGTACTTC.

This clone was recorded a few times. J is TRBJ1-6 and V is TRBV7-9; maybe TRBD1 (5 bases). Trimming took 1 base from V and 7 from J, leaving 14 bases between them. Germline CDR1 reads SEHNR; CDR2 reads FQNEAQ (reference sequence). This CDR3 contains 16 residues. The CDR3 sequence: CASSLGIGEGNSPLHF. In DNA, the CDR3 is TGTGCCAGCAGCTTAGGAATAGGGGAGGGGAATTCACCCCTCCACTTT.

The V gene is TRBV11-2, the J gene TRBJ2-2; TRBD1 might be the D (5 bases). Germline V CDR1 and CDR2: SGHAT, FQNNGV. The CDR3 totals 13 residues. The V end lost 1 base, the J end lost 7 bases, and 7 bases lay between the germline ends. In DNA form, the CDR3 reads TGTGCCAGCAGCTTAGCAGGGATCGGGGAGCTGTTTTTT. As protein: CASSLAGIGELFF.

This sequence joins TRBV7-9 and TRBJ1-1, with 7 bases fitting TRBD1. Germline V gene sequence: CDR1 SEHNR, CDR2 FQNEAQ (reference sequence). CDR3 length: 15 residues. The V segment lost 0 bases and the J segment 5 bases; nucleotides outside the gene matches: 6. In DNA, the CDR3 is TGTGCCAGCAGCTTAGCGCAGGGGGAAGAAACTGAAGCTTTCTTT. Translated: CASSLAQGEETEAFF.

The V gene is TRBV11-2, the J gene TRBJ1-2; a possible D gene is TRBD1 (5 bases). This CDR3 has 15 residues. CDR1 and CDR2 from the germline V gene are SGHAT and FQNNGV. Trimming removed 0 bases from V and 4 bases from J, with 12 bases in between. CDR3 residues: CASSLEARDGYGYTF. The DNA of the CDR3 is TGTGCCAGCAGCTTAGAGGCCAGGGATGGCTATGGCTACACCTTC.

This clone was picked up one time. CDR3 sequence reads: CASSVGQGFGYTF. The CDR3 nucleotides read TGTGCCAGCAGCGTGGGCCAGGGGTTTGGCTACACCTTC. The chain carries TRBV9 and TRBJ1-2; a weak D match, TRBD1 (6 bases). V lost 2 bases, J lost 7 bases, and 12 bases lay in between. The CDR3 runs 13 residues. CDR1 and CDR2 from the germline V gene are SGDLS and YYNGEE.

V gene TRBV6-5 combines with J gene TRBJ1-1; no definite D call. This CDR3 comprises 15 residues. V gave up 7 bases and J gave up 1 base, with 16 bases separating them. Germline CDR1 MNHEY, CDR2 SVGAGI. CDR3: CASTPSPAGNTEAFF. CDR3 DNA: TGTGCCAGCACCCCAAGTCCTGCAGGGAACACTGAAGCTTTCTTT.

CDR3 loop: CASNPRGAALEAFF. The CDR3 DNA sequence: TGTGCCAGCAACCCCCGGGGGGCTGCCCTCGAAGCTTTCTTT. This chain connects TRBV9 to TRBJ1-1; D is possibly TRBD1 (6 bases). Per germline, CDR1 SGDLS and CDR2 YYNGEE. Trimming cost V 6 bases and J 8 bases, with 20 bases left between them. This CDR3 region has 14 residues.

This rearrangement joins TRBV7-6 to TRBJ2-1; D is unclear. The CDR3 covers 14 residues. CDR1 SGHVS and CDR2 FNYEAQ come from the germline V gene. With 1 base removed from V and 8 bases from J, the gap between germline ends came to 12 bases. For the CDR3, the DNA is TGTGCCAGCAGCTTAGTCGCTAGTCGGGATGAGCAGTTCTTC. This encodes CASSLVASRDEQFF.

The CDR3 reads CASSLVGGPFSFGNTIYF. The DNA for the CDR3 is TGTGCCAGCAGCTTGGTGGGGGGACCCTTCTCGTTTGGAAACACCATATATTTT. The rearrangement joins TRBV5-6 to TRBJ1-3; D is possibly TRBD1 (5 bases). The CDR3 extends over 18 amino acids. V was cut by 0 bases and J by 3 bases, with 19 bases left in between. The germline CDR1 and CDR2 sequences are SGHDT and YYEEEE. Full variable domain (rest looked up from reference TRBV5-6 and TRBJ1-3): DAGVTQSPTHLIKTRGQQVTLRCSPKSGHDTVSWYQQALGQGPQFIFQYYEEEERQRGNFPDRFSGHQFPNYSSELNVNALLLGDSALYLCASSLVGGPFSFGNTIYFGEGSWLTVV.

The V call is TRBV18, the J call TRBJ2-3, with TRBD2 identical over 10 bases. This CDR3 is 15 amino acids long. Germline trimming cut 2 bases from V and 5 bases from J; bases unmatched to any gene: 4. Looked up from germline, CDR1 is KGHSH and CDR2 is LQKENI. Here the CDR3 DNA reads TGTGCCAGCTCACCAAGCGGGGGGGCTGTAGATACGCAGTATTTT. Its translation is CASSPSGGAVDTQYF. Full variable domain (missing parts from reference TRBV18 and TRBJ2-3): NAGVMQNPRHLVRRRGQEARLRCSPMKGHSHVYWYRQLPEEGLKFMVYLQKENIIDESGMPKERFSAEFPKEGPSILRIQQVVRGDSAAYFCASSPSGGAVDTQYFGPGTRLTVL.

CDR3 residues: CASSQGRGGGAGELFF. The CDR3 coding sequence is TGCGCCAGCAGCCAAGGGCGGGGTGGGGGCGCCGGGGAGCTGTTTTTT. The genes are TRBV4-1 and TRBJ2-2; D may be TRBD1 or TRBD2 (6 bases each). The ends were cut back, 1 base at V and 6 bases at J, with 15 bases in the middle. Germline values: CDR1 MGHRA, CDR2 YSYEKL. There are 16 residues in the CDR3.